The 27 T cell receptor beta chains given below trace back to one sample, sequenced in a study of OX40 agonist ivuxolimab in advanced cancers. Libraries were prepared by immunoSEQ multiplex PCR; TCRdb keeps only in-frame clonotypes and omits some of them. The table lists roughly 46,000 clones, more than 65% of them singletons. The starting material was CD4+ or CD8+ T cells sorted from blood, obtained in a trial of the OX40 agonist ivuxolimab. The receptors here all came from an adult with an advanced solid tumor such as melanoma, head and neck, liver or kidney cancer.

The sample holds a few counts of this clone. V gene TRBV2 combines with J gene TRBJ2-7; D possibly matches TRBD1 or TRBD2 (6 bases each). The CDR3 sequence is 15 residues long. V lost 5 bases, J lost 1 base, and 15 bases lay in between. The germline V gene has CDR1 SNHLY and CDR2 FYNNEI. CDR3: CASSREAGASYEQYF. The DNA of the CDR3 is TGTGCCAGCAGTAGGGAGGCAGGGGCATCCTACGAGCAGTACTTC.

This chain connects TRBV7-2 to TRBJ2-1; possibly TRBD2 for D (6 bases). CDR1 SGHTA and CDR2 FQGNSA come from the germline V gene. Trimming pared 4 bases from V and 6 bases from J, leaving 13 bases between. This CDR3 is 14 amino acids long. The CDR3 region has the DNA TGTGCCAGCAGCTCCTTTCGACTAGTCAATGAGCAGTTCTTC. The encoded protein is CASSSFRLVNEQFF.

The rearrangement links TRBV6-1 to TRBJ2-1, with D unresolved. In germline, CDR1 is MNHNS, CDR2 SASEGT. V lost 2 bases and J lost 8, with 7 bases in between. The CDR3 totals 12 residues. In nucleotides, the CDR3 is TGTGCCAGCAGTGAACCGTTGGATGAGCAGTTCTTC. Its translation is CASSEPLDEQFF.

This clone was counted a few times. J is TRBJ1-5 and V is TRBV7-9; weak D call: TRBD1 (5 bases). CDR3 size: 14 residues. The V end was cut by 1 base, the J end by 3 bases, with 7 bases between. The V gene's germline CDR1 is SEHNR and CDR2 FQNEAQ (reference sequence). The CDR3 nucleotides read TGTGCCAGCAGCTTAGAGACAGCCAATCAGCCCCAGCATTTT. It codes for CASSLETANQPQHF.

The gene calls are TRBV11-2 and TRBJ1-5; D remains unclear. The CDR3 covers 14 residues. The germline V gene encodes CDR1 SGHAT and CDR2 FQNNGV. V lost 2 bases, J lost 2 bases, and 7 bases lay in between. The CDR3 DNA reads TGTGCCAGCAGCTTAAACGGGGGCAATCAGCCCCAGCATTTT. Protein sequence: CASSLNGGNQPQHF.

The CDR3 protein is CATQKDTQYF. CDR3 in DNA: TGTGCCACCCAGAAAGATACGCAGTATTTT. This sequence joins TRBV6-6 and TRBJ2-3; D is unresolved. V shed 10 bases and J shed 5 bases, with 7 bases lying between them. Per germline, CDR1 MNHNY and CDR2 SVGAGI (reference sequence). CDR3 length: 10 residues.

This clone was counted between two and nine times. The chain has TRBV6-1 and TRBJ1-6, with unresolved D. From germline, CDR1 is MNHNS and CDR2 SASEGT. This CDR3 contains 14 residues. V lost 2 bases to trimming and J lost 7 bases, with 9 bases between them. CDR3 sequence reads: CASSEWSLNSPLHF. CDR3 nucleotide sequence: TGTGCCAGCAGTGAATGGAGCCTCAATTCACCCCTCCACTTT.

The rearrangement links TRBV4-3 to TRBJ1-1; D uncertain. This CDR3 has 14 residues. The V and J ends lost 3 bases and 4 bases respectively, with 12 bases between them. Germline V lookup: CDR1 LGHNA, CDR2 YSLEER. The CDR3 nucleotides are TGCGCCAGCAGCCACCCGGTGGAGGGCACTGAAGCTTTCTTT. Protein: CASSHPVEGTEAFF.

V is TRBV6-1 and J is TRBJ2-7; D remains unclear. CDR3 length equals 11 residues. V lost 7 bases, J lost 6 bases, and 10 bases lay in between. From germline, CDR1 is MNHNS and CDR2 SASEGT. CDR3 bases: TGTGCCAGCATGTCCTCGGGCGAGCAGTACTTC. This codes for CASMSSGEQYF.

This clone came up once. The chain employs TRBV28 and TRBJ1-5, with D possibly TRBD1 on 6 matching bases. V lost 5 bases and J 5 bases, leaving 13 bases between the germline ends. The germline gives CDR1 MDHEN, CDR2 SYDVKM. The CDR3 runs 14 residues. CDR3 loop: CASSRGGGDQPQHF. DNA for the CDR3: TGTGCCAGCAGTAGGGGGGGTGGCGATCAGCCCCAGCATTTT.

The rearrangement joins TRBV20-1 to TRBJ2-2; D remains ambiguous. V lost 7 bases and J lost 5, with 8 bases in between. The germline CDR1 and CDR2 sequences are DFQATT and SNEGSKA (reference sequence). There are 11 residues in the CDR3. The CDR3, as DNA: TGCAGTGTGGCGGCTACCGGGGAGCTGTTTTTT. Its protein is CSVAATGELFF.

The rearrangement uses TRBV27 and TRBJ2-7; D may be TRBD2 (6 bases). Per germline, CDR1 MNHEY and CDR2 SMNVEV (reference sequence). Trimming cost V 5 bases and J 0 bases, with 14 bases left between them. There are 15 residues in the CDR3. This CDR3 reads CASSSTWGVSYEQYF. DNA of the CDR3: TGTGCCAGCAGTAGTACCTGGGGGGTCTCCTACGAGCAGTACTTC.

This clone was seen more than once but under ten times. This chain joins TRBV6-4 and TRBJ2-1, with TRBD2 identical over 7 bases. The CDR3 has 13 residues. The V gene's germline CDR1 is MRHNA and CDR2 SNTAGT. Trimming cost V 0 bases and J 13 bases; bases outside gene matches: 6. In DNA, the CDR3 is TGTGCCAGCAGTGACTCGGGGCGGGAGCAACAGTTCTTC. This codes for CASSDSGREQQFF.

The genes are TRBV7-8 and TRBJ2-3; D might be TRBD2 (6 bases). The V and J ends lost 2 bases and 4 bases respectively, with 16 bases between them. Germline CDR1 reads SGHVS; CDR2 reads FQNEAQ. This CDR3 contains 16 residues. In DNA form, the CDR3 reads TGTGCCAGCAGCTTAAGGGAGGCCAGACCTTCAGATACGCAGTATTTT. It encodes CASSLREARPSDTQYF.

The count of this clone is one. The chain is built from TRBV7-9 and TRBJ2-7; D possibly corresponds to TRBD2 (5 bases). Looked up from germline, CDR1 is SEHNR and CDR2 is FQNEAQ (reference sequence). V dropped 5 bases and J dropped 5 bases, with 16 bases sitting between them. This CDR3 has 14 residues. In DNA form, the CDR3 reads TGTGCCAGCAGCCCCGGACTGAGCACGAACGAGCAGTACTTC. Residues: CASSPGLSTNEQYF.

V gene TRBV6-6 combines with J gene TRBJ2-7; no reliable D call. Trimming pared 4 bases from V and 2 bases from J, leaving 12 bases between. CDR3 length: 14 amino acids. Germline V CDR1 and CDR2: MNHNY, SVGAGI (reference sequence). The CDR3 bases are TGTGCCAGCAGTTTCTACGCCGCCACCTACGAGCAGTACTTC. It encodes CASSFYAATYEQYF.

The chain carries TRBV19 and TRBJ1-3, with D hard to call. CDR1 and CDR2 (germline): LNHDA, SQIVND (reference sequence). This CDR3 comprises 13 residues. The V end lost 6 bases, the J end lost 8 bases, and 14 bases lay between the germline ends. The CDR3 loop is CASSRTGRDTIYF. Here the CDR3 DNA reads TGTGCCAGTAGCCGTACTGGGAGGGACACCATATATTTT. Combining the CDR3 with reference TRBV19 and TRBJ1-3 gives the whole variable domain DGGITQSPKYLFRKEGQNVTLSCEQNLNHDAMYWYRQDPGQGLRLIYYSQIVNDFQKGDIAEGYSVSREKKESFPLTVTSAQKNPTAFYLCASSRTGRDTIYFGEGSWLTVV.

V is TRBV5-8 and J is TRBJ2-1; TRBD1 agrees at 7 bases. V shed 2 bases and J 8 bases; nucleotides not matched to a gene: 10. This CDR3 is built from 15 residues. In germline, CDR1 is SGHTS, CDR2 YDEGEE. For the CDR3, the DNA is TGTGCCAGCAGCTTTTGGTACAACAGGGGCGATGAGCAGTTCTTC. Amino acids: CASSFWYNRGDEQFF.

This chain uses TRBV7-2 with TRBJ2-4, with 10 bases identical to TRBD2. The length of the CDR3 is 16 residues. V was clipped by 2 bases and J by 7 bases; unmatched bases: 8. The germline gives CDR1 SGHTA, CDR2 FQGNSA. CDR3 sequence: CASSLRLAGDRNIQYF. The DNA of the CDR3 is TGTGCCAGCAGCTTACGGCTAGCGGGGGATCGCAACATTCAGTACTTC.

J is TRBJ1-2 and V is TRBV18; 8 positions match TRBD1. After removal of 2 bases from V and 5 bases from J, the junction contained 7 bases not matched to a gene. Germline V gene lookup returns CDR1 KGHSH and CDR2 LQKENI. CDR3 size: 15 residues. CDR3 bases: TGTGCCAGCTCACCAGACAGGGGCGAAGGTTATGGCTACACCTTC. Translated: CASSPDRGEGYGYTF.

V usage is TRBV7-6 and J usage is TRBJ1-5; D is unresolved. V was trimmed by 5 bases and J by 9 bases, leaving 8 bases between them. Germline V lookup: CDR1 SGHVS, CDR2 FNYEAQ. The CDR3 loop spans 11 amino acids. This CDR3 is CASSHPGPQHF. The CDR3 DNA sequence: TGTGCCAGCAGCCACCCGGGGCCCCAGCATTTT.

J is TRBJ1-6 and V is TRBV6-6; D unresolved. V shed 2 bases and J shed 10 bases, with 9 bases lying between them. This CDR3 is built from 13 residues. CDR1 and CDR2 (germline): MNHNY, SVGAGI (reference sequence). CDR3 residues: CASSYPEGSPLHF. In DNA form, the CDR3 reads TGTGCCAGCAGTTACCCAGAAGGCTCACCCCTCCACTTT.

This clone has a single count. V gene TRBV30 combines with J gene TRBJ2-1; D is undetermined. Deletions cut 2 bases from V and 5 bases from J, with 19 bases between. The CDR3 totals 16 residues. Germline CDR1 and CDR2: GTSNPN and SVGIG (reference sequence). The CDR3 reads CAWSPPKVRGNNEQFF. CDR3 DNA sequence: TGTGCCTGGAGTCCCCCCAAGGTCCGCGGTAACAATGAGCAGTTCTTC.

The chain recombines TRBV2 with TRBJ1-2; D is possibly TRBD1 (6 bases). This CDR3 spans 13 amino acids. CDR1 is SNHLY and CDR2 is FYNNEI in the germline V gene. The ends were cut back, 6 bases at V and 6 bases at J, with 14 bases in the middle. CDR3 nucleotides: TGTGCCAGCAGCCAACAGGGCTCGAATGGCTACACCTTC. Amino acid sequence: CASSQQGSNGYTF.

The genes are TRBV11-1 and TRBJ2-5; D is perhaps TRBD1 (6 bases). Gene TRBJ2-7 matches the end of the DNA better, so the J call may be wrong. This CDR3 has 15 residues. Germline V lookup: CDR1 SGHAT, CDR2 FQDESV (reference sequence). CDR3 protein: CASSLAQGKGYEQYF. The CDR3 bases are TGTGCCAGCAGCTTAGCGCAGGGGAAGGGCTACGAGCAGTACTTC.

V gene TRBV30 combines with J gene TRBJ2-1, with 7 bases matching TRBD1. The V segment lost 7 bases and the J segment 6 bases; nucleotides outside the gene matches: 9. This CDR3 comprises 13 residues. In germline, CDR1 is GTSNPN, CDR2 SVGIG (reference sequence). CDR3 coding DNA: TGTGCCTCGACAGGGAGCCGGGTCAATGAGCAGTTCTTC. As protein: CASTGSRVNEQFF.

This chain connects TRBV4-1 to TRBJ1-5; no reliable D call. V lost 4 bases and J lost 7, with 17 bases in between. The CDR3 runs 15 residues. Germline V gene data show CDR1 as MGHRA and CDR2 as YSYEKL. For the CDR3, the DNA is TGCGCCAGCAGCCTTGAGTTCCGGGCGGTGCAGCCCCAGCATTTT. It specifies CASSLEFRAVQPQHF.